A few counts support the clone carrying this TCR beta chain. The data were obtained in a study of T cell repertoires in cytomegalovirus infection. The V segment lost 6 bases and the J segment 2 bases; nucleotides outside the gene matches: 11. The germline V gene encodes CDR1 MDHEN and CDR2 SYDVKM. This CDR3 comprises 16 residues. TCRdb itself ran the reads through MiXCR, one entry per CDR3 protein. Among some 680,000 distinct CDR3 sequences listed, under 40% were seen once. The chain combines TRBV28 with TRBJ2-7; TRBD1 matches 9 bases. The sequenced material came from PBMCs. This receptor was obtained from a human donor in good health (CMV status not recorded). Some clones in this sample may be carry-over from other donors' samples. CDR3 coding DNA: TGTGCCAGCAGCCCAGTCCCGGGACAGGGAACCTACGAGCAGTACTTC. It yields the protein CASSPVPGQGTYEQYF.